This T cell receptor (beta chain) came from a study of beta chain features in type 1 diabetes. V was clipped by 7 bases and J by 4 bases, with 22 bases between them. The CDR3 covers 15 residues. The germline gives CDR1 SQVTM, CDR2 ANQGSEA. Reverse transcribing all isolated RNA meant expressed TCRB transcripts were sequenced. TCRdb's table, derived via immunoSEQ multiplex PCR, lists solely in-frame clones and lacks some. Of a few hundred thousand clones in the sample, about 30% are singletons; the top ten hold under 4.5%. This chain uses TRBV29-1 with TRBJ2-5; D is possibly TRBD1 (6 bases). This receptor was obtained from a man younger than 40 in good health. The sequencing input was central memory CD4+ T cells from blood. CDR3 coding DNA: TGCAGCGGCCGAGAAACAGGGAGTGGAAGAGAGACCCAGTACTTC. Translation: CSGRETGSGRETQYF. The full variable domain, with the rest looked up from reference TRBV29-1 and TRBJ2-5, is SAVISQKPSRDICQRGTSLTIQCQVDSQVTMMFWYRQQPGQSLTLIATANQGSEATYESGFVIDKFPISRPNLTFSTLTVSNMSPEDSSIYLCSGRETGSGRETQYFGPGTRLLVL.